Reported below is one TCR beta chain. Its antigen is not known. Germline is not matched at one junction end, which may reflect a read error. PCR was performed using 60 Vbeta and 13 Jbeta primers. Here immunoSEQ multiplex PCR was the method, and the copy in TCRdb shows in-frame clones only, minus some. The data show tens of thousands of clones, with 82% seen just once and around 3.3% held by the top ten. Donors counted as nominally healthy when sampled, yet unrecorded immune exposures were likely. The data are from a study of cytomegalovirus exposure and HLA in healthy donors. Study-wide points: A later analysis, which compared TCR beta chains of equal frequency, found the HLA-associated ones more clonally expanded. Later on, an analysis found that several of the most significant clusters appeared to be linked to common viral pathogens, which included parvovirus B19.

The CDR3 spans 16 residues. Looked up from germline, CDR1 is MNHEY and CDR2 is SMNVEV (reference sequence). The chain employs TRBV27 and TRBJ2-6; 7 nucleotides match TRBD2. Sequencing used PBMCs. This receptor was taken from a woman under 30 in good health and CMV-seronegative. This chain's CDR3 is CASSPETSSGANGLTF. Written as DNA, the CDR3 is TGTGCCAGCAGTCCCGAGACTAGCTCTGGGGCCAACGGCCTGACTTTC.